The 27 T cell receptor beta chains in this list originate from one sample, sequenced in a study of T cell repertoires in cytomegalovirus infection. TCRdb ran MiXCR on the reads and lists one entry per CDR3 protein. Of roughly 500,000 distinct CDR3 sequences listed, about 11% are singletons. Material: PBMCs. The source is a human donor in good health (CMV status not recorded). Some clones in this sample may be carry-over from other donors' samples.

This clonotype was detected many times. The rearrangement joins TRBV19 to TRBJ2-6; D is unresolved. CDR1 and CDR2 (germline): LNHDA, SQIVND (reference sequence). Deletions cut 3 bases from V and 0 bases from J, with 6 bases between. The CDR3 extends over 15 amino acids. The CDR3: CASSMGSSGANVLTF. Here the CDR3 DNA reads TGTGCCAGTAGTATGGGTAGCTCTGGGGCCAACGTCCTGACTTTC.

Many counts were recorded for this clonotype. The rearrangement uses TRBV19 and TRBJ2-6; D call uncertain. V lost 5 bases to trimming and J lost 3 bases, with 8 bases between them. This CDR3 has 14 amino acids. Germline lookup yields CDR1 LNHDA and CDR2 SQIVND (reference sequence). The CDR3 DNA sequence: TGTGCCAGTAGTCGGTTAGGTGGGGCCAACGTCCTGACTTTC. This codes for CASSRLGGANVLTF. The full variable domain, completed using reference TRBV19 and TRBJ2-6, is DGGITQSPKYLFRKEGQNVTLSCEQNLNHDAMYWYRQDPGQGLRLIYYSQIVNDFQKGDIAEGYSVSREKKESFPLTVTSAQKNPTAFYLCASSRLGGANVLTFGAGSRLTVL.

The table lists this clonotype with many counts. This rearrangement joins TRBV28 to TRBJ2-5; no clear D gene. The CDR3 is 13 amino acids. The germline V gene encodes CDR1 MDHEN and CDR2 SYDVKM. V was trimmed by 8 bases and J by 7 bases, leaving 17 bases between them. The CDR3 bases are TGTGCCAGCCACTACCCTCTAGGCGGGACCCAGTACTTC. Its protein is CASHYPLGGTQYF.

In this sample, this clonotype turned up many times. The chain employs TRBV19 and TRBJ1-1, with D uncertain. Germline loops: CDR1 LNHDA, CDR2 SQIVND (reference sequence). The germline V and J ends were trimmed by 3 bases and 3 bases, with 2 bases remaining between them. The CDR3 covers 11 residues. The CDR3 sequence: CASSIYTEAFF. In DNA form, the CDR3 reads TGTGCCAGTAGTATTTACACTGAAGCTTTCTTT.

This chain joins TRBV7-3 and TRBJ2-3; 10 nucleotides align to TRBD2. The CDR3 has 19 residues. The ends lost 5 bases at V and 1 base at J; junction bases unmatched: 15. CDR1 is SGHTA, CDR2 FQGTGA, per germline. CDR3 protein: CASSPLGFSSGGGTDTQYF. CDR3 sequence (DNA): TGTGCCAGCAGCCCCTTAGGGTTCTCTAGCGGGGGAGGCACAGATACGCAGTATTTT.

This clonotype was seen many times. CDR3 amino acids: CASSLVPTVNYGYTF. In DNA, the CDR3 is TGCGCCAGCAGCCTGGTCCCGACAGTAAACTATGGCTACACCTTC. The chain employs TRBV5-1 and TRBJ1-2; a weak D match, TRBD1 (5 bases). CDR3 length equals 15 residues. Trimming pared 4 bases from V and 2 bases from J, leaving 15 bases between. CDR1 is SGHRS and CDR2 is YFSETQ in the germline V gene.

The rearrangement links TRBV20-1 to TRBJ2-1, with 7 nucleotides matching TRBD2. The V and J ends lost 0 bases and 7 bases, in that order; junction bases with no gene match: 9. This CDR3 comprises 15 residues. CDR1 DFQATT and CDR2 SNEGSKA come from the germline V gene (reference sequence). The CDR3 is CSARDGTTTRNEQFF. In DNA, the CDR3 is TGCAGTGCTAGAGATGGGACTACAACCCGGAATGAGCAGTTCTTC.

In this sample, this clonotype turned up many times. The chain uses TRBV29-1 and TRBJ2-7; D is perhaps TRBD2 (6 bases). This CDR3 contains 13 residues. Between the trimmed V and J ends, which lost 6 bases and 2 bases, there was a span of 14 bases. The germline V gene encodes CDR1 SQVTM and CDR2 ANQGSEA. The CDR3 protein is CSVWSSDAYEQYF. The CDR3 nucleotides read TGCAGCGTATGGTCTAGCGACGCCTACGAGCAGTACTTC.

This clonotype appeared many times. This chain connects TRBV19 to TRBJ1-2; D is possibly TRBD1 (5 bases). The CDR3 contains 14 residues. CDR1 and CDR2 from the germline V gene are LNHDA and SQIVND (reference sequence). The V end lost 2 bases, the J end lost 3 bases, and 10 bases lay between the germline ends. In DNA form, the CDR3 reads TGTGCCAGTAGTATATCCCCCAGGGACTATGGCTACACCTTC. It codes for CASSISPRDYGYTF.

This clonotype was counted at least ten times. DNA of the CDR3: TGTGCCAGCAGCTTGGACAGCAACACTGAAGCTTTCTTT. Its translation: CASSLDSNTEAFF. V gene TRBV7-7 combines with J gene TRBJ1-1, with TRBD1 as a possible D gene (6 bases). In germline, CDR1 is SSHAT, CDR2 FNYEAQ (reference sequence). The CDR3 totals 13 residues. The V end lost 3 bases, the J end lost 2 bases, and 7 bases lay between the germline ends.

This clonotype has at least ten counts. The J gene is TRBJ2-1, the V gene TRBV7-3; TRBD2 might be the D (6 bases). Between the trimmed V and J ends, which lost 5 bases and 9 bases, there was a span of 11 bases. The CDR3 covers 12 residues. Germline CDR1 and CDR2: SGHTA and FQGTGA. CDR3 sequence reads: CASSADYGEQFF. The CDR3 DNA sequence: TGTGCCAGCAGCGCGGACTATGGTGAGCAGTTCTTC.

This clonotype was counted ten times or more. The chain employs TRBV7-6 and TRBJ2-7, with D tentatively TRBD1 (6 bases). The V end was cut by 5 bases, the J end by 6 bases, with 14 bases between. This CDR3 is 13 amino acids long. From germline, CDR1 is SGHVS and CDR2 FNYEAQ. The CDR3 reads CASSPGQTGEQYF. The DNA of the CDR3 is TGTGCCAGCAGCCCAGGACAGACCGGCGAGCAGTACTTC.

Many counts were recorded for this clonotype. One end of the junction fails to match germline, which may point to a read error. The CDR3 reads CASSKQVSLQGRAF. CDR3 bases: TGTGCCAGCAGTAAACAGGTTTCCCTTCAAGGTCGGGCCTTC. This sequence joins TRBV12-3 or TRBV12-4 and TRBJ1-2, with a tentative D call TRBD1 (5 bases). The CDR3 loop spans 14 amino acids.

This clonotype was observed a handful of times. This chain connects TRBV29-1 to TRBJ2-7; no clear D gene. The germline V gene encodes CDR1 SQVTM and CDR2 ANQGSEA. This CDR3 is built from 14 residues. V gave up 0 bases and J gave up 2 bases, with 11 bases separating them. CDR3: CSVEDTTEPYEQYF. The CDR3 nucleotides are TGCAGCGTTGAAGATACGACGGAACCCTACGAGCAGTACTTC.

This sequence joins TRBV11-2 and TRBJ2-1; 9 nucleotides match TRBD2. The V segment lost 3 bases and the J segment 2 bases; nucleotides outside the gene matches: 5. CDR3 length: 16 amino acids. In germline, CDR1 is SGHAT, CDR2 FQNNGV. The CDR3 region has the DNA TGTGCCAGCAGCTTCGGTAGCGGGGGACCCTACAATGAGCAGTTCTTC. Protein: CASSFGSGGPYNEQFF.

This chain uses TRBV5-4 with TRBJ1-2; possibly TRBD1 for D (5 bases). From germline, CDR1 is SGHNT and CDR2 YYREEE (reference sequence). The V end was cut by 5 bases, the J end by 3 bases, with 11 bases between. This CDR3 has 13 amino acids. The CDR3 DNA follows: TGTGCCAGCAGTAGACAGAAAGACTATGGCTACACCTTC. As protein: CASSRQKDYGYTF.

The sample holds many counts of this clonotype. The J gene is TRBJ2-3, the V gene TRBV7-6, with D hard to call. In germline, CDR1 is SGHVS, CDR2 FNYEAQ. Trimming took 5 bases from V and 11 from J, leaving 11 bases between them. The CDR3 totals 11 residues. Here the CDR3 DNA reads TGTGCCAGCAGCCCCCTTTTTAGGCAGTATTTT. Translated, it gives CASSPLFRQYF.

In this sample, this clonotype turned up many times. V usage is TRBV7-8 and J usage is TRBJ1-5, with D possibly being TRBD1 (5 bases). CDR1 and CDR2 (germline): SGHVS, FQNEAQ. This CDR3 comprises 17 residues. V lost 1 base, J lost 3 bases, and 16 bases lay in between. Here the CDR3 DNA reads TGTGCCAGCAGCTTAGGATCGGCGACAGCAACCAATCAGCCCCAGCATTTT. Encoded protein: CASSLGSATATNQPQHF.

This clonotype has ten or more counts. This rearrangement joins TRBV27 to TRBJ2-2; D remains unclear. Trimming took 6 bases from V and 4 from J, leaving 9 bases between them. The CDR3 is 13 amino acids. Germline V gene sequence: CDR1 MNHEY, CDR2 SMNVEV (reference sequence). The CDR3 region is CASRPSSTGELFF. The CDR3 nucleotides read TGTGCCAGCAGGCCATCGAGCACCGGGGAGCTGTTTTTT.

This clonotype has more than one count but fewer than ten. This sequence joins TRBV6-4 and TRBJ2-2; possibly TRBD2 for D (6 bases). V shed 6 bases and J shed 3 bases, with 14 bases lying between them. This CDR3 comprises 15 residues. In germline, CDR1 is MRHNA, CDR2 SNTAGT. CDR3: CASRTGAPDTGELFF. DNA of the CDR3: TGTGCCAGCAGAACGGGAGCTCCGGACACCGGGGAGCTGTTTTTT.

The CDR3 here is CASSHSGYKGEQFF. The CDR3, as DNA: TGTGCCAGCAGCCACTCAGGGTACAAGGGTGAGCAGTTCTTC. The V call is TRBV12-3 or TRBV12-4, the J call TRBJ2-1; a weak D match, TRBD1 (5 bases). V lost 6 bases and J lost 9, with 18 bases in between. The CDR3 is 14 residues long.

Many counts were recorded for this clonotype. This chain links TRBV12-3 or TRBV12-4 with TRBJ2-1; 8 nucleotides line up with TRBD1. V gave up 6 bases and J gave up 0 bases; unmatched junction bases: 4. The CDR3 contains 15 residues. CDR3 in DNA: TGTGCCAGCAGCTCAGGACAGGGCTCCTACAATGAGCAGTTCTTC. Its translation is CASSSGQGSYNEQFF.

This clonotype was detected only a few times. The J gene is TRBJ1-3, the V gene TRBV6-5; D remains unclear. Germline loops: CDR1 MNHEY, CDR2 SVGAGI. Trimming left V 4 bases short and J 4 bases short, with 17 bases between. The length of the CDR3 is 16 residues. The CDR3 loop reads CASSLTDVFGGNTIYF. CDR3 DNA: TGTGCCAGCAGTTTAACAGACGTCTTTGGGGGAAACACCATATATTTT.

This clonotype was observed a few times. The chain links TRBV15 to TRBJ1-2; no reliable D call. V was shortened by 1 base and J by 4 bases, with 13 bases between the two germline ends. Germline loops: CDR1 LNHNV, CDR2 YYDKDF (reference sequence). This CDR3 contains 15 residues. This chain's CDR3 is CATSRGGKVGYGYTF. DNA for the CDR3: TGTGCCACCAGCAGAGGGGGTAAGGTGGGCTATGGCTACACCTTC.

Turning to this clonotype: A much larger clone differs by one base, so this may be a read error. This is likely a read error, given that the CDR3 carries no conserved phenylalanine or tryptophan at its end. The CDR3, as DNA: TGCAGTGCTGGGGGAGGGGACCACTACTCCTACGAGCAGTACATC. Translation: CSAGGGDHYSYEQYI. The V call is TRBV20-1, the J call TRBJ2-7; 7 positions match TRBD2. The CDR3 contains 15 residues. With V trimmed by 5 bases and J by 0 bases, 10 bases remained unmatched. Germline values: CDR1 DFQATT, CDR2 SNEGSKA (reference sequence).

The table lists this clonotype with many counts. This chain connects TRBV5-4 to TRBJ2-3; TRBD2 agrees at 8 bases. V gave up 4 bases and J gave up 0 bases; unmatched junction bases: 7. The CDR3 runs 16 residues. CDR1 SGHNT and CDR2 YYREEE come from the germline V gene (reference sequence). This chain's CDR3 is CASSGQRGPSTDTQYF. CDR3 nucleotides: TGTGCCAGCAGCGGACAGCGGGGGCCTAGCACAGATACGCAGTATTTT.

This clonotype has a count of ten or more. The rearrangement uses TRBV6-5 and TRBJ2-3, with a possible D match to TRBD2 (5 bases). The CDR3 is 15 amino acids. The germline V gene has CDR1 MNHEY and CDR2 SVGAGI. The V gene lost 0 bases and the J gene lost 2 bases, with 9 bases spanning the gap. The CDR3 is CASSYSGIYTDTQYF. The CDR3 nucleotides read TGTGCCAGCAGTTACTCCGGGATTTACACAGATACGCAGTATTTT.